A single sample is the source of the 7 T cell receptor beta chains below, sequenced in a study of blood T cell repertoires in COVID-19 (dated by TCRdb to about 2020). Receptor amplification or capture employed the immunoSEQ multiplex PCR assay. Sourced from immuneACCESS, this table was stored by TCRdb with only in-frame sequences that have V and J called. A share of the clones is absent; for the studies checked, an unresolved V gene accounts for under half, and the remainder has no known explanation. The sample table shows some 190,000 clones, and more than 65% are seen once. About 10% of the sample lies in the top ten. The sample taken for sequencing was peripheral blood. The receptors were sampled from an elderly woman with active or convalescent COVID-19.

The chain combines TRBV5-1 with TRBJ1-5, with TRBD1 identical over 8 bases. V gave up 4 bases and J gave up 6 bases; unmatched junction bases: 15. The CDR3 runs to 17 residues. Germline CDR1 is SGHRS and CDR2 is YFSETQ. This CDR3 is CASSPVVTGGFGQPQHF. CDR3 DNA: TGCGCCAGCAGCCCCGTGGTAACAGGGGGTTTTGGTCAGCCCCAGCATTTT. Filled out from reference TRBV5-1 and TRBJ1-5, the complete variable domain reads KAGVTQTPRYLIKTRGQQVTLSCSPISGHRSVSWYQQTPGQGLQFLFEYFSETQRNKGNFPGRFSGRQFSNSRSEMNVSTLELGDSALYLCASSPVVTGGFGQPQHFGDGTRLSIL.

V usage is TRBV11-2 and J usage is TRBJ2-3; D is undetermined. The CDR3 runs to 15 residues. V was trimmed by 1 base and J by 2 bases, leaving 10 bases between them. Germline V lookup: CDR1 SGHAT, CDR2 FQNNGV. The CDR3 DNA reads TGTGCCAGCAGCTTAGGTGTGTCCAACACAGATACGCAGTATTTT. Amino acid sequence: CASSLGVSNTDTQYF.

The chain links TRBV5-1 to TRBJ2-1, with D possibly being TRBD1 (6 bases). The CDR3 loop spans 14 amino acids. V dropped 7 bases and J dropped 3 bases, with 14 bases sitting between them. CDR1 and CDR2 from the germline V gene are SGHRS and YFSETQ. In DNA, the CDR3 is TGCGCCAGCGATTCTCAGGGGAACTACAATGAGCAGTTCTTC. This codes for CASDSQGNYNEQFF.

The CDR3 sequence is CASSLQGNTEAFF. The CDR3 DNA reads TGTGCCAGCAGCTTACAGGGAAACACTGAAGCTTTCTTT. The rearrangement uses TRBV4-2 and TRBJ1-1; perhaps TRBD1 as D (6 bases). CDR3 length equals 13 residues. Germline loops: CDR1 LGHNA, CDR2 YNFKEQ. V lost 5 bases and J lost 2, with 9 bases in between.

The chain carries TRBV6-5 and TRBJ2-5, with TRBD2 matching 7 bases. Germline V gene data show CDR1 as MNHEY and CDR2 as SVGAGI. Trimming at V came to 8 bases and at J to 4 bases, leaving 13 bases not matched to a gene. This CDR3 region has 15 residues. The CDR3 loop reads CASGSPAGLGETQYF. The CDR3 DNA reads as TGTGCCAGCGGATCCCCAGCGGGGCTCGGAGAGACCCAGTACTTC.

In its sample, this clone was seen a few times. The chain carries TRBV10-2 and TRBJ1-4; weak D call: TRBD1 (6 bases). Germline V lookup: CDR1 WSHSY, CDR2 SAAADI. The CDR3 runs to 14 residues. Trimming stripped 6 bases from V and 8 bases from J, with 16 bases between. As DNA, the CDR3 is TGCGCCAGCAGATCCCGGGGGGCGAGGGAAAAACTGTTTTTT. Translating gives CASRSRGAREKLFF.

This chain uses TRBV2 with TRBJ1-5; no definite D call. This CDR3 is built from 12 residues. Trimming removed 3 bases from V and 8 bases from J, with 8 bases in between. Looked up from germline, CDR1 is SNHLY and CDR2 is FYNNEI. The chain's CDR3 is CASSDGREPQHF. The DNA of the CDR3 is TGTGCCAGCAGTGACGGGAGGGAGCCCCAGCATTTT.